This TCR beta chain was observed in a study of OX40 agonist ivuxolimab in advanced cancers. Background on the study: Prior therapy, whether anti-PD-1, anti-PD-L1 or anti-CTLA-4, was allowed, and 40% had some. Partial response was recorded in three patients: one hepatocellular carcinoma and two cutaneous melanoma cases.

The study's findings and limits: Normalized expansion of T-cell clones was also low for some nonresponders.

Trimming took 0 bases from V and 4 from J; bases not matched to a gene: 6. Looked up from germline, CDR1 is SGHTA and CDR2 is FQGNSA. The CDR3 has 16 residues. Libraries were prepared by immunoSEQ multiplex PCR; TCRdb keeps only in-frame clonotypes and omits some of them. The data contain 100,000 to 150,000 clones, around 92% of them seen just once; the ten biggest clones take up roughly 0.8%. About this clone itself: Its antigen is undetermined.

This rearrangement joins TRBV7-2 to TRBJ1-3, with TRBD1 matching 7 bases. Source: CD4+ or CD8+ T cells sorted from blood, taken in a trial of the OX40 agonist ivuxolimab. The TCR comes from an adult with an advanced solid tumor such as melanoma, head and neck, liver or kidney cancer. The CDR3 loop reads CASSLAPTGSGNTIYF. In DNA form, the CDR3 reads TGTGCCAGCAGCTTAGCCCCGACAGGGTCCGGAAACACCATATATTTT.